The present entry profiles one T cell receptor beta chain with its context. Sequence at one end of the junction differs from germline and may be a read error. These data are taken from a study of blood T cell repertoires in COVID-19. Study-wide background: Sample material is recorded as cDNA or gDNA derived from T cells, B-cell-depleted T cells, or PBMCs.

Germline V gene sequence: CDR1 MDHEN, CDR2 SYDVKM. CDR3 length: 13 residues. Sequenced by immunoSEQ multiplex PCR; TCRdb stores in-frame clones only, minus some. The repertoire includes some 200,000 clones, approximately 90% of them detected once, and roughly 3.3% sits in the top ten. The material sequenced was peripheral blood. This TCR was sampled from a man aged 18 to 30 with active or convalescent COVID-19. The chain combines TRBV28 with TRBJ1-6; perhaps TRBD1 as D (6 bases). CDR3 sequence: CASSYRGYSPPHF. In nucleotides, the CDR3 is TGTGCCAGCAGTTATAGGGGGTACTCACCCCCCCACTTT.